These 5 T cell receptor beta chains originate from one sample sequenced in a study of memory CD4+ T cells and cytomegalovirus serostatus. The table came from immunoSEQ multiplex PCR; TCRdb's copy has only in-frame clones and leaves some out. The sample records 25,000 to 35,000 clones, roughly 80% being singletons. Single viable CD3+CD4+CD8-CD45RO+ cells were sorted as the memory CD4+ T cells. Material: memory CD4+ T cells from blood. The receptors were gathered from an adult in good health and CMV-seronegative. Some clones in this sample may be carry-over from other donors' samples.

CDR3 amino acids: CASRGTSGEKQETQYF. As DNA, the CDR3 is TGTGCCAGCCGAGGGACTAGCGGGGAAAAACAAGAGACCCAGTACTTC. The V gene is TRBV18, the J gene TRBJ2-5, with 13 bases fitting TRBD2. The CDR3 has 16 residues. J was trimmed by 2 bases and V by 8 bases; bases with no gene match: 8. Per germline, CDR1 KGHSH and CDR2 LQKENI. Filled out from reference TRBV18 and TRBJ2-5, the complete variable domain reads NAGVMQNPRHLVRRRGQEARLRCSPMKGHSHVYWYRQLPEEGLKFMVYLQKENIIDESGMPKERFSAEFPKEGPSILRIQQVVRGDSAAYFCASRGTSGEKQETQYFGPGTRLLVL.

The CDR3 nucleotides are TGTGCCAGCAGCCAAGATTACAGGGCTGGAAACACCATATATTTT. It translates to CASSQDYRAGNTIYF. The V call is TRBV4-2, the J call TRBJ1-3, with D perhaps TRBD1 (6 bases). V was clipped by 0 bases and J by 2 bases, with 8 bases between them. This CDR3 is 15 amino acids long. CDR1 LGHNA and CDR2 YNFKEQ come from the germline V gene.

The gene calls are TRBV4-1 and TRBJ1-1, with D possibly being TRBD1 (5 bases). Germline V gene sequence: CDR1 MGHRA, CDR2 YSYEKL. V was clipped by 3 bases and J by 10 bases, with 15 bases between them. CDR3 length: 13 amino acids. The CDR3 loop is CASSHGTLSGAFF. CDR3 nucleotide sequence: TGCGCCAGCAGCCATGGGACCCTCTCAGGAGCTTTCTTT.

The chain recombines TRBV28 with TRBJ1-6, with TRBD1 as a possible D gene (6 bases). In germline, CDR1 is MDHEN, CDR2 SYDVKM. Trimming pared 3 bases from V and 0 bases from J, leaving 21 bases between. The CDR3 is made up of 20 amino acids. This CDR3 is CASSFPTGTNQGSYNSPLHF. CDR3 sequence (DNA): TGTGCCAGCAGTTTCCCGACAGGTACAAATCAGGGCTCCTATAATTCACCCCTCCACTTT.

The chain employs TRBV6-1 and TRBJ1-2, with 7 positions matching TRBD1. The germline V gene encodes CDR1 MNHNS and CDR2 SASEGT. Trimming removed 10 bases from V and 4 bases from J; junction bases left unmatched: 3. This CDR3 has 11 amino acids. The chain's CDR3 is CATRTGYGYTF. CDR3 nucleotide sequence: TGTGCCACACGGACAGGCTATGGCTACACCTTC.